Listed here is a single T cell receptor beta chain. Isolation of PBMCs gave at least 6.5 million cells per sample. The sample originates from a study of blood T cells in healthy people across ages. Germline V CDR1 and CDR2: SGHAT, FQNNGV. V gave up 5 bases and J gave up 10 bases, with 6 bases separating them. The CDR3 is made up of 10 amino acids. The second PCR ran roughly 6 to 11 cycles with a sample-barcoded 5' primer and J-beta primers. The template-switch adaptor, which had 12 random nucleotides, put a tag on each cDNA molecule. Each sample yielded at least 2.5 million CDR3-containing paired-end reads. One entry per CDR3 protein results from TCRdb running MiXCR on the 5' RACE reads. The sample consists of hundreds of thousands of distinct CDR3 sequences, 45% to 50% of them appearing once.

The gene calls are TRBV11-2 and TRBJ2-1; D is unresolved. The sequence was obtained from a woman in her sixties or seventies in good health. The sample taken for sequencing was blood. The CDR3 protein is CASSRVEQFF. Here the CDR3 DNA reads TGTGCCAGCAGCCGGGTCGAGCAGTTCTTC.